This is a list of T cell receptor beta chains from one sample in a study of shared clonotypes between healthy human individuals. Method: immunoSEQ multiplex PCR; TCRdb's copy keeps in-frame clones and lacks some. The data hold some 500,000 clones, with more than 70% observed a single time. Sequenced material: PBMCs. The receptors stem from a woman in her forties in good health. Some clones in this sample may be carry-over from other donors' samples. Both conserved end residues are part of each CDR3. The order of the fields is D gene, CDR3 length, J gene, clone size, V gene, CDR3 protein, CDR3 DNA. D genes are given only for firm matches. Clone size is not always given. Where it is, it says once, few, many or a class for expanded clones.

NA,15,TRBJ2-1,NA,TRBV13,CASSSLGSSYNEQFF,TGTGCCAGCAGCTCCTTAGGGAGCTCCTACAATGAGCAGTTCTTC
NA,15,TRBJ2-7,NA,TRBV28,CASSTRTGILYEQYF,TGTGCCAGCAGTACCCGCACAGGGATCCTCTACGAGCAGTACTTC
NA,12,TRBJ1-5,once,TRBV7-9,CASSQGSQPQHF,TGTGCCAGCAGCCAGGGGTCCCAGCCCCAGCATTTT
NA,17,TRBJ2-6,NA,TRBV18,CASSPLGAISGANVLTF,TGTGCCAGCTCACCACTAGGGGCCATCTCTGGGGCCAACGTCCTGACTTTC
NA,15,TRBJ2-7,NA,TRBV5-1,CASSSRPEGSYEQYF,TGCGCCAGCAGCTCGCGTCCCGAGGGGAGCTACGAGCAGTACTTC
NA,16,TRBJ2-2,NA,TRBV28,CASSPHGSRVTGELFF,TGTGCCAGCAGTCCTCATGGAAGCCGTGTCACCGGGGAGCTGTTTTTT
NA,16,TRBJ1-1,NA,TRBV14,CASSQDMQGWNTEAFF,TGTGCCAGCAGCCAAGATATGCAGGGGTGGAACACTGAAGCTTTCTTT
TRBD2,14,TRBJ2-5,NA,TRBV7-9,CASSRLAGEETQYF,TGTGCCAGCAGTCGTTTAGCGGGAGAGGAGACCCAGTACTTC
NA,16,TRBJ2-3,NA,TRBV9,CASSVFGGQGTDTQYF,TGCGCCAGCAGCGTATTCGGGGGCCAGGGCACAGATACGCAGTATTTT
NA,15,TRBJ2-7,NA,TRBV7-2,CASSFGGEGTYEQYF,TGTGCCAGCAGCTTCGGGGGAGAGGGTACCTACGAGCAGTACTTC
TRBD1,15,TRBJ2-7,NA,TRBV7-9,CASSLATGGSYEQYF,TGTGCCAGCAGCTTAGCAACAGGGGGCTCCTACGAGCAGTACTTC
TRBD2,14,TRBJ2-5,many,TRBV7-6,CASSLGGRVQTQYF,TGTGCCAGCAGCTTAGGCGGGAGGGTTCAGACCCAGTACTTC
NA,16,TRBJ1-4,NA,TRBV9,CASSVGGGLGNEKLFF,TGTGCCAGCAGCGTAGGTGGGGGGCTCGGTAATGAAAAACTGTTTTTT
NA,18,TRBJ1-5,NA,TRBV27,CASSPRLQERFSNQPQHF,TGTGCCAGCAGTCCGCGTCTGCAGGAGAGGTTTAGCAATCAGCCCCAGCATTTT
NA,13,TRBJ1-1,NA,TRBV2,CASSEEQGSEAFF,TGTGCCAGCAGTGAAGAGCAGGGATCTGAAGCTTTCTTT
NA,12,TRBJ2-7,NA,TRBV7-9,CASSFGSYEQYF,TGTGCCAGCAGCTTCGGTAGCTACGAGCAGTACTTC
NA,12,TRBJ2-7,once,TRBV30,CACGRVSYEQYF,TGTGCCTGCGGGCGGGTCTCCTACGAGCAGTACTTC
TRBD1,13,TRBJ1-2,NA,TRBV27,CASSRGQGGGYTF,TGTGCCAGCAGCCGAGGACAGGGTGGTGGCTACACCTTC
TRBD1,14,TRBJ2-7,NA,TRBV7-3,CASSKDRGPYEQYF,TGTGCCAGCAGCAAGGACAGGGGCCCCTACGAGCAGTACTTC
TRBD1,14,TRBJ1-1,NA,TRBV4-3,CASSSGTGGTEAFF,TGCGCCAGCAGCTCAGGGACAGGGGGCACTGAAGCTTTCTTT
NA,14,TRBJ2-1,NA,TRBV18,CASSPAQRSNEQFF,TGTGCCAGCTCACCCGCCCAGAGGTCCAATGAGCAGTTCTTC
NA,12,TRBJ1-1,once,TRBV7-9,CASSLGERVAFF,TGTGCCAGCAGCTTAGGGGAACGGGTTGCTTTCTTT
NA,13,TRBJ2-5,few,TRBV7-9,CASSPGTRETQYF,TGTGCCAGCAGCCCCGGGACCCGGGAGACCCAGTACTTC
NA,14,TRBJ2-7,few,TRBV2,CASSEWYQTYEQYF,TGTGCCAGCAGTGAATGGTACCAGACCTACGAGCAGTACTTC
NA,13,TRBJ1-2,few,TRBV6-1,CASSLNREYGYTF,TGTGCCAGCAGCTTAAACAGGGAATATGGCTACACCTTC
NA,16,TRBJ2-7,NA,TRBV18,CASSPDGAPLSYEQYF,TGTGCCAGCTCACCGGACGGAGCACCGTTATCCTACGAGCAGTACTTC
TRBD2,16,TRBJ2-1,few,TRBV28,CASSPRASGRYNEQFF,TGTGCCAGCAGTCCCCGGGCTAGCGGGCGCTACAATGAGCAGTTCTTC
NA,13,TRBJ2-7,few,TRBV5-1,CASSLEGNYEQYF,TGCGCCAGCAGCTTGGAGGGCAACTACGAGCAGTACTTC
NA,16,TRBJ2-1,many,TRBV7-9,CASSAFIAGPHNEQFF,TGTGCCAGCAGCGCATTTATTGCAGGCCCTCACAATGAGCAGTTCTTC
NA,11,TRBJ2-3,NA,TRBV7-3,CASSITDTQYF,TGTGCCAGCAGCATCACAGACACGCAGTATTTC
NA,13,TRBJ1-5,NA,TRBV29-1,CSVGGSGHQPQHF,TGCAGCGTTGGAGGGTCAGGGCATCAGCCCCAGCATTTT
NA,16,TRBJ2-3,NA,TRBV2,CASTPRAGRGTDTQYF,TGTGCCAGCACACCTCGAGCGGGCCGGGGCACAGATACGCAGTATTTT
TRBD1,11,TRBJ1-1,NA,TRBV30,CAWDRGPEAFF,TGTGCCTGGGACAGGGGCCCTGAAGCTTTCTTT
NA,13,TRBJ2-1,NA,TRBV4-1,CASSQGVWNEQFF,TGCGCCAGCAGCCAAGGGGTCTGGAATGAGCAGTTCTTC
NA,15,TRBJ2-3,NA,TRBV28,CASSLGLGSTDTQYF,TGTGCCAGCAGTTTGGGGTTGGGCAGCACAGATACGCAGTATTTT
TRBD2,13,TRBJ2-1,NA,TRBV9,CASSLQTSVRQFF,TGTGCCAGCAGCCTCCAGACTAGCGTGCGGCAGTTCTTC
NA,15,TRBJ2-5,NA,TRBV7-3,CASSRGRGPRETQYF,TGTGCCAGCAGCAGGGGGAGGGGCCCCAGGGAGACCCAGTACTTC
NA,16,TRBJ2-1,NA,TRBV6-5,CASSLTNPSSYNEQFF,TGTGCCAGCAGTTTGACGAACCCTAGCTCCTACAATGAGCAGTTCTTC
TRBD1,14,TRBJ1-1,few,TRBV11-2,CASNLQGARTEAFF,TGTGCCAGCAACCTACAGGGGGCGCGAACTGAAGCTTTCTTT
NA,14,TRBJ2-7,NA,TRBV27,CASSSGWGNYEQYF,TGTGCCAGCAGTTCAGGTTGGGGGAACTACGAGCAGTACTTC
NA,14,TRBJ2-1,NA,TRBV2,CASSDPRQGDEQFF,TGTGCCAGCAGTGATCCTAGGCAGGGCGATGAGCAGTTCTTC
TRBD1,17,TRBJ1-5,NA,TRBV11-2,CASSLDWTDRGDQPQHF,TGTGCCAGCAGCTTAGATTGGACCGACAGGGGCGACCAGCCCCAGCATTTT
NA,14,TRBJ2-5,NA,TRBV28,CASSTPGGSETQYF,TGTGCCAGCTCCACCCCAGGAGGCTCAGAGACCCAGTACTTC
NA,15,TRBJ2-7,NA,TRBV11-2,CASSLGIAETYEQYF,TGTGCCAGCAGCTTAGGAATAGCGGAGACCTACGAGCAGTACTTC
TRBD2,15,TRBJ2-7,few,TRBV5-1,CASSYGTSGTYEQYF,TGCGCCAGCAGCTACGGGACTAGCGGGACCTACGAGCAGTACTTC
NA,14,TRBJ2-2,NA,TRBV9,CASSVVHGTGELFF,TGTGCCAGCAGCGTAGTTCACGGGACCGGGGAGCTGTTTTTT
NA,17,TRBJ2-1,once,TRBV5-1,CASRLRPAGATYNEQFF,TGCGCCAGCAGGTTACGTCCAGCGGGTGCTACCTACAATGAGCAGTTCTTC
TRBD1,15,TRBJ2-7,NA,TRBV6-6,CASSYSQGVGYEQYF,TGTGCCAGCAGTTACTCACAGGGGGTAGGGTACGAGCAGTACTTC
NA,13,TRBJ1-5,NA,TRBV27,CASSGRGGQPQHF,TGTGCCAGCAGTGGCCGAGGGGGACAGCCCCAGCATTTT